These 26 T cell receptor beta chains were all obtained from the same sample, sequenced in a study of control samples from healthy donors and cancer patients (dated by TCRdb to between 2020 and 2021). Library construction relied on the immunoSEQ multiplex PCR assay. TCRdb re-hosts the immuneACCESS table, in-frame sequences only. Its copies lack some clones; in the studies checked, an unresolved V gene accounts for under half of them, and the cause for the rest is not known. The sample includes 6,000 or so clones, with 72% observed a single time. Approximately 7% of the sample is in the top ten clones. The specimen was formalin-fixed, paraffin-embedded tissue. The receptors come from a male donor with melanoma.

The chain recombines TRBV25-1 with TRBJ2-1; D gene ambiguous. Germline V CDR1 and CDR2: MGHDK, SYGVNS. The CDR3 totals 14 residues. Trimming took off 7 bases at V and 0 bases at J, with 10 bases between the two ends. CDR3 region: CASTPPGSYNEQFF. The CDR3 DNA is TGTGCCAGCACCCCGCCCGGCTCCTACAATGAGCAGTTCTTC.

CDR3 residues: CASSTGRPYGYTF. CDR3 DNA: TGTGCCAGCAGTACGGGACGGCCCTATGGCTACACCTTC. The V call is TRBV12-3 or TRBV12-4, the J call TRBJ1-2, with D perhaps TRBD1 (5 bases). Trimming took 5 bases from V and 4 from J, leaving 11 bases between them. There are 13 residues in the CDR3.

DNA for the CDR3: TGCGCCAGCAGCCAAGGGCTAACGATTAGCTCCTACGAGCAGTACTTC. This encodes CASSQGLTISSYEQYF. The rearrangement uses TRBV4-1 and TRBJ2-7; D remains ambiguous. The germline V gene has CDR1 MGHRA and CDR2 YSYEKL. CDR3 length: 16 residues. Trimming removed 1 base at V and 0 bases at J, with 13 bases between.

This clone was observed once. The chain is built from TRBV2 and TRBJ2-7; 10 bases fit TRBD1. Germline lookup yields CDR1 SNHLY and CDR2 FYNNEI. This CDR3 contains 16 residues. V trimming: 0 bases; J trimming: 2 bases; junction bases outside the gene matches: 4. CDR3 sequence: CASSEAGTGDPYEQYF. CDR3 coding DNA: TGTGCCAGCAGTGAAGCGGGGACAGGGGATCCCTACGAGCAGTACTTC.

This clone was observed a single time. CDR3 nucleotides: TGTGCCAGCAGGGGAGGGACTGAAGCTTTCTTT. Its protein is CASRGGTEAFF. The V call is TRBV12-3 or TRBV12-4, the J call TRBJ1-1; no clear D gene. The CDR3 runs to 11 residues. The V gene lost 6 bases and the J gene lost 5 bases, with 7 bases spanning the gap.

In the case of this clone: A read error is possible here, since a much larger clone lies one base away. This CDR3 is also generated by other DNA sequences in the sample. The chain uses TRBV3-1 (or the pseudogene TRBV3-2) and TRBJ2-5; no clear D gene. Germline V gene sequence: CDR1 LGHDT, CDR2 YNNKEL (reference sequence). CDR3 length: 13 amino acids. V was clipped by 1 base and J by 2 bases, with 5 bases between them. CDR3 in DNA: TGTGCCAGCAGCCAAGGAGGACAAGAGACCCAGTACTTC. Translating gives CASSQGGQETQYF.

The chain is built from TRBV27 and TRBJ1-5; perhaps TRBD1 as D (5 bases). V shed 5 bases and J shed 4 bases, with 15 bases lying between them. The CDR3 runs to 15 residues. The germline gives CDR1 MNHEY, CDR2 SMNVEV (reference sequence). The CDR3 loop is CASSPRGQDNQPQHF. The CDR3 coding sequence is TGTGCCAGCAGTCCCCGAGGACAAGATAATCAGCCCCAGCATTTT.

The V call is TRBV28, the J call TRBJ2-7; D unclear. CDR1 and CDR2 (germline): MDHEN, SYDVKM. The CDR3 contains 11 residues. V was clipped by 5 bases and J by 4 bases, with 6 bases between them. CDR3 DNA: TGTGCCAGCAGTAGAATGTACGAGCAGTACTTC. This gives the protein CASSRMYEQYF.

This clone was detected only once. This chain uses TRBV28 with TRBJ1-6; no clear D. The CDR3 totals 15 residues. V was trimmed by 6 bases and J by 6 bases, leaving 15 bases between them. CDR1 and CDR2 (germline): MDHEN, SYDVKM. The CDR3 here is CASRVRLGPNSPLHF. The CDR3 DNA reads as TGTGCCAGCAGGGTTCGTTTGGGCCCTAATTCACCCCTCCACTTT.

This sequence joins TRBV23-1 and TRBJ2-4; 13 bases map to TRBD2. TRBV23-1 is designated an ORF whose function remains uncertain. The CDR3 length is 15 residues. Trimming cost V 3 bases and J 12 bases; bases outside gene matches: 8. CDR3 DNA: TGCGCCAGCAGTCACCTACCGGGACTAGCGGGGAATCAGTACTTC. Its protein product is CASSHLPGLAGNQYF.

In nucleotides, the CDR3 is TGCGCCAGCAGCTTGGCGGCAAGCGGGAGGGCCGGGTACAATGAGCAGTTCTTC. This translates into CASSLAASGRAGYNEQFF. This chain connects TRBV5-1 to TRBJ2-1, with TRBD2 identical over 10 bases. Germline CDR1 SGHRS, CDR2 YFSETQ. J lost 4 bases, V lost 0 bases, and 10 bases had no gene match. This CDR3 spans 18 amino acids.

The CDR3 DNA sequence: TGTGCCTGGAGTCACAGGGGGTGGGTGAACACTGAAGCTTTCTTT. Translation gives CAWSHRGWVNTEAFF. The chain combines TRBV30 with TRBJ1-1; 8 positions match TRBD1. The CDR3 loop spans 15 amino acids. With 2 bases clipped from V and 0 bases from J, the junction kept 5 bases outside the gene matches. Germline V gives CDR1 GTSNPN, CDR2 SVGIG (reference sequence).

This rearrangement joins TRBV9 to TRBJ1-5; D remains unclear. The V end lost 0 bases, the J end lost 4 bases, and 11 bases lay between the germline ends. Germline CDR1 and CDR2: SGDLS and YYNGEE. The length of the CDR3 is 15 residues. The CDR3 sequence is CASSVGWQDNQPQHF. CDR3 in DNA: TGTGCCAGCAGCGTAGGATGGCAGGATAATCAGCCCCAGCATTTT.

DNA of the CDR3: TGTGCCAGTGCACGGGACAGCGATTCCTACGAGCAGTACTTC. Its translation: CASARDSDSYEQYF. This rearrangement joins TRBV19 to TRBJ2-7, with TRBD1 matching 7 bases. From germline, CDR1 is LNHDA and CDR2 SQIVND (reference sequence). J was trimmed by 1 base and V by 8 bases; bases with no gene match: 8. There are 14 residues in the CDR3.

This rearrangement joins TRBV5-1 to TRBJ2-7; D possibly corresponds to TRBD2 (5 bases). This CDR3 comprises 12 residues. With 4 bases removed from V and 3 bases from J, the gap between germline ends came to 8 bases. Germline loops: CDR1 SGHRS, CDR2 YFSETQ. The CDR3 DNA follows: TGCGCCAGCAGCCTACTAGACTACGAGCAGTACTTC. Translated, it gives CASSLLDYEQYF.

In this sample, this clone is medium-sized. The V and J genes are TRBV7-2 and TRBJ2-7; weak D call: TRBD2 (6 bases). This CDR3 has 14 amino acids. The germline V gene encodes CDR1 SGHTA and CDR2 FQGNSA. V lost 1 base and J lost 4, with 11 bases in between. Written as DNA, the CDR3 is TGTGCCAGCAGCTTAGGTGGGAGGACTTACGAGCAGTACTTC. Translating gives CASSLGGRTYEQYF.

The chain carries TRBV7-9 and TRBJ2-2; possible D gene TRBD1, 5 bases. Germline V CDR1 and CDR2: SEHNR, FQNEAQ (reference sequence). The CDR3 sequence is 13 residues long. V was shortened by 5 bases and J by 6 bases, with 10 bases between the two germline ends. CDR3 sequence reads: CASSLGVAGELFF. CDR3 bases: TGTGCCAGCAGCCTAGGGGTCGCCGGGGAGCTGTTTTTT.

Notes on this clone: A read error may account for a junction end that differs from germline. Other DNA sequences from this sample encode an identical CDR3 as well. The V call is TRBV12-3 or TRBV12-4, the J call TRBJ1-6; no clear D gene. CDR3 size: 12 residues. CDR3 nucleotide sequence: TGTGCCAGCAGTTACTGGAATTCACCTCTCCACTTT. This codes for CASSYWNSPLHF.

The chain uses TRBV5-6 and TRBJ2-4, with 11 bases fitting TRBD2. Germline V CDR1 and CDR2: SGHDT, YYEEEE. The CDR3 extends over 13 amino acids. Trimming cost V 4 bases and J 11 bases; bases outside gene matches: 5. For the CDR3, the DNA is TGTGCCAGCAGCCCTAGACTAGCGGGACTTCAGTACTTC. Protein product: CASSPRLAGLQYF.

CDR3 in DNA: TGTGCCAGCAGCCTTACATTCGTCACTGAAGCTTTCTTT. Translated, it gives CASSLTFVTEAFF. The chain joins TRBV3-1 (or the pseudogene TRBV3-2) to TRBJ1-1; D is ambiguous. Trimming cost V 4 bases and J 4 bases, with 10 bases left between them. The germline gives CDR1 LGHDT, CDR2 YNNKEL (reference sequence). CDR3 length equals 13 residues.

In its sample, this clone was seen a few times. The V and J genes are TRBV9 and TRBJ2-5; TRBD2 aligns across 14 bases. V lost 4 bases, J lost 1 base, and 3 bases stayed unmatched. From germline, CDR1 is SGDLS and CDR2 YYNGEE. The CDR3 has 16 amino acids. The CDR3 here is CASSQTSGRGQETQYF. As DNA, the CDR3 is TGTGCCAGCAGCCAGACTAGCGGGAGGGGCCAAGAGACCCAGTACTTC. The full variable domain, its missing parts supplied by reference TRBV9 and TRBJ2-5, is DSGVTQTPKHLITATGQRVTLRCSPRSGDLSVYWYQQSLDQGLQFLIQYYNGEERAKGNILERFSAQQFPDLHSELNLSSLELGDSALYFCASSQTSGRGQETQYFGPGTRLLVL.

V is TRBV2 and J is TRBJ1-3, with D perhaps TRBD1 (5 bases). Per the germline V gene, CDR1 is SNHLY and CDR2 is FYNNEI. V dropped 3 bases and J dropped 0 bases, with 6 bases sitting between them. The CDR3 has 14 residues. CDR3 in amino acids: CASSDGHSGNTIYF. The CDR3 DNA sequence: TGTGCCAGCAGTGACGGACACTCTGGAAACACCATATATTTT. Full variable domain (missing parts from reference TRBV2 and TRBJ1-3): EPEVTQTPSHQVTQMGQEVILRCVPISNHLYFYWYRQILGQKVEFLVSFYNNEISEKSEIFDDQFSVERPDGSNFTLKIRSTKLEDSAMYFCASSDGHSGNTIYFGEGSWLTVV.

This clone appeared a single time. This chain links TRBV4-3 with TRBJ2-1; TRBD2 matches at 10 bases. The germline CDR1 and CDR2 sequences are LGHNA and YSLEER. V was pared by 0 bases and J by 4 bases, with 9 bases of the junction left unmatched. The CDR3 runs 18 residues. The CDR3 reads CASSQDRTSGIFYNEQFF. CDR3 coding DNA: TGCGCCAGCAGCCAAGATAGAACTAGCGGGATTTTTTACAATGAGCAGTTCTTC.

V is TRBV7-2 and J is TRBJ1-2, with unresolved D. CDR1 SGHTA and CDR2 FQGNSA come from the germline V gene. The CDR3 is 14 residues long. Trimming shortened V by 5 bases and J by 8 bases, and 18 bases separated the two germline ends. In DNA form, the CDR3 reads TGTGCCAGCAGCCCACTATTGGGTGGTACCGGCTACACCTTC. Its translation: CASSPLLGGTGYTF.

This chain uses TRBV7-2 with TRBJ1-3; weak D call: TRBD1 (5 bases). This CDR3 is 15 amino acids long. Looked up from germline, CDR1 is SGHTA and CDR2 is FQGNSA. V was clipped by 0 bases and J by 3 bases, with 9 bases between them. In DNA form, the CDR3 reads TGTGCCAGCAGCTTAGCGGGGGACGGTGGAAACACCATATATTTT. The encoded protein is CASSLAGDGGNTIYF. The full variable domain, in which reference TRBV7-2 and TRBJ1-3 provide the parts outside the CDR3, is GAGVSQSPSNKVTEKGKDVELRCDPISGHTALYWYRQSLGQGLEFLIYFQGNSAPDKSGLPSDRFSAERTGGSVSTLTIQRTQQEDSAVYLCASSLAGDGGNTIYFGEGSWLTVV.

This CDR3 is CASSLTLGGPRNEQFF. CDR3 DNA: TGTGCCAGCAGCTTAACCCTCGGGGGCCCCCGCAATGAGCAGTTCTTC. The chain has TRBV11-3 and TRBJ2-1; D could derive from TRBD1 or TRBD2 (6 bases each). The CDR3 is 16 amino acids. Germline-derived CDR1 and CDR2 are SGHNT and YENEEA. The germline V and J ends were trimmed by 2 bases and 6 bases, with 17 bases remaining between them.